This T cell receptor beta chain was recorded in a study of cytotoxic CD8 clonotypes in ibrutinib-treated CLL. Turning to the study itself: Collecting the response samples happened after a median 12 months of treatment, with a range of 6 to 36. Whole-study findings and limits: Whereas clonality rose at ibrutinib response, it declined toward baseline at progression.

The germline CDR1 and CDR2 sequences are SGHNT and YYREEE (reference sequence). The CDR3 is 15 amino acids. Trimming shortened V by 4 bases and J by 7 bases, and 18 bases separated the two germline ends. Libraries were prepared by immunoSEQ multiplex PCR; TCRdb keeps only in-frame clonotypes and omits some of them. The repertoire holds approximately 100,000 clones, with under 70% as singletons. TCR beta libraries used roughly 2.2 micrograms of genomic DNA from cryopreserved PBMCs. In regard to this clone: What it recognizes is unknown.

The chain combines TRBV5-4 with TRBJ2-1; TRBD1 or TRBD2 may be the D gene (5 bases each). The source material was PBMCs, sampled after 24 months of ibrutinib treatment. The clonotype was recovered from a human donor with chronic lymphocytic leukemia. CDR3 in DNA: TGTGCCAGCAGCCCACGGGTGGGGGTGAGAAATGAGCAGTTCTTC. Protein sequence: CASSPRVGVRNEQFF.